These 23 T cell receptor beta chains came from one sample sequenced in a study of control samples from healthy donors and cancer patients. The protocol was immunoSEQ multiplex PCR, while the TCRdb copy is restricted to in-frame clones and leaves out a portion. This table holds some 100,000 clones, 88% found once. Material: blood. These receptors all stem from a man in his thirties or forties in good health.

Of note for this clone: Other DNA sequences in this sample translate to the same CDR3. The rearrangement uses TRBV30 and TRBJ2-1, with TRBD2 identical over 8 bases. J lost 5 bases, V lost 0 bases, and 6 bases had no gene match. Germline values: CDR1 GTSNPN, CDR2 SVGIG (reference sequence). This CDR3 spans 15 amino acids. The CDR3 nucleotides are TGTGCCTGGAGTGTAGGGTTAGCGGGGAACAATGAGCAGTTCTTC. This gives the protein CAWSVGLAGNNEQFF.

The chain joins TRBV10-3 to TRBJ1-4; no reliable D call. The germline V and J ends were trimmed by 10 bases and 6 bases, with 18 bases remaining between them. The CDR3 loop spans 14 amino acids. Germline CDR1 reads ENHRY; CDR2 reads SYGVKD. The CDR3 DNA is TGTGCCACCAAGGGAGGGCAATGGGATGAAAAACTGTTTTTT. Translated: CATKGGQWDEKLFF.

The chain joins TRBV5-1 to TRBJ2-3; 7 bases match TRBD1. The CDR3 length is 15 residues. After removal of 0 bases from V and 0 bases from J, the junction contained 1 base not matched to a gene. Germline CDR1 and CDR2: SGHRS and YFSETQ. The CDR3 here is CASSLAQGSTDTQYF. The DNA for the CDR3 is TGCGCCAGCAGCTTGGCACAGGGGAGCACAGATACGCAGTATTTT.

The chain employs TRBV7-2 and TRBJ1-6; no firm D call. V was shortened by 3 bases and J by 0 bases, with 3 bases between the two germline ends. Germline CDR1 is SGHTA and CDR2 is FQGNSA. CDR3 length equals 14 residues. CDR3 amino acids: CASSFSSYNSPLHF. In DNA form, the CDR3 reads TGTGCCAGCAGCTTCAGCTCCTATAATTCACCCCTCCACTTT. The full variable domain, rest sourced from reference TRBV7-2 and TRBJ1-6, is GAGVSQSPSNKVTEKGKDVELRCDPISGHTALYWYRQSLGQGLEFLIYFQGNSAPDKSGLPSDRFSAERTGGSVSTLTIQRTQQEDSAVYLCASSFSSYNSPLHFGNGTRLTVT.

The chain joins TRBV7-9 to TRBJ2-7; 10 nucleotides line up with TRBD1. The V gene end was trimmed by 4 bases and the J gene end by 5 bases; junction bases not matched to a gene: 8. There are 15 residues in the CDR3. Germline-derived CDR1 and CDR2 are SEHNR and FQNEAQ (reference sequence). CDR3 loop: CASSYRDRGSDEQYF. CDR3 nucleotides: TGTGCCAGCAGCTACCGGGACAGGGGTTCCGACGAGCAGTACTTC.

The rearrangement links TRBV4-1 to TRBJ1-2; D is undetermined. Germline V CDR1 and CDR2: MGHRA, YSYEKL. V shed 0 bases and J shed 4 bases, with 9 bases lying between them. The CDR3 is 14 amino acids. DNA for the CDR3: TGCGCCAGCAGCCAAGATCAATACAGCTATGGCTACACCTTC. It yields the protein CASSQDQYSYGYTF.

V gene TRBV29-1 combines with J gene TRBJ2-7; D is tentatively TRBD1 or TRBD2 (5 bases each). From germline, CDR1 is SQVTM and CDR2 ANQGSEA. Between the trimmed V and J ends, which lost 6 bases and 3 bases, there was a span of 12 bases. The CDR3 has 12 amino acids. The CDR3 is CSVYGDHYEQYF. The CDR3 region has the DNA TGCAGCGTCTACGGGGACCACTACGAGCAGTACTTC.

The V and J genes are TRBV29-1 and TRBJ2-1, with D perhaps matching TRBD1 (5 bases). This CDR3 has 13 residues. The germline V gene has CDR1 SQVTM and CDR2 ANQGSEA. Between the trimmed V and J ends, which lost 0 bases and 10 bases, there was a span of 13 bases. The CDR3 sequence: CSVEEGQGQEQFF. CDR3 nucleotides: TGCAGCGTTGAAGAGGGGCAGGGCCAAGAGCAGTTCTTC.

This clone was detected once. The chain employs TRBV18 and TRBJ1-2, with D possibly matching TRBD1 (5 bases). This CDR3 has 18 residues. CDR1 is KGHSH and CDR2 is LQKENI in the germline V gene. With 1 base removed from V and 1 base from J, the gap between germline ends came to 19 bases. The CDR3 DNA sequence: TGTGCCAGCTCACCACAGATGGGCAGGGCGATACTTAACTATGGCTACACCTTC. Its translation is CASSPQMGRAILNYGYTF.

CDR3 bases: TGTGCCAGCAGGGGGGCCGGGACCTTGAACACTGAAGCTTTCTTT. Its protein is CASRGAGTLNTEAFF. The J gene is TRBJ1-1, the V gene TRBV27; D may be TRBD1 (6 bases). The CDR3 covers 15 residues. The germline V gene has CDR1 MNHEY and CDR2 SMNVEV (reference sequence). The V end lost 6 bases, the J end lost 0 bases, and 14 bases lay between the germline ends.

The rearrangement uses TRBV7-2 and TRBJ2-1; D uncertain. This CDR3 contains 15 residues. Germline CDR1 SGHTA, CDR2 FQGNSA. V was pared by 3 bases and J by 6 bases, with 15 bases between. CDR3 residues: CASSFPFGESNEQFF. The CDR3 DNA is TGTGCCAGCAGCTTCCCTTTCGGAGAAAGCAATGAGCAGTTCTTC.

This clone was seen a single time. The J gene is TRBJ2-7, the V gene TRBV5-1, with D maybe TRBD2 (6 bases). Trimming removed 2 bases at V and 3 bases at J, with 9 bases between. Germline assignment: CDR1 SGHRS and CDR2 YFSETQ. CDR3 length equals 13 residues. The DNA for the CDR3 is TGCGCCAGCAGCTTAACTAGCTTCTACGAGCAGTACTTC. It specifies CASSLTSFYEQYF.

This sequence joins TRBV6-7 and TRBJ1-5, with 8 nucleotides matching TRBD1. TRBV6-7 qualifies as an ORF whose function is uncertain. V lost 9 bases and J lost 7; bases outside the gene matches: 8. CDR3 length: 13 residues. In DNA, the CDR3 is TGTGCCAGGATGGACAGGGAGGGCCAGCCCCAGCATTTT. Its translation is CARMDREGQPQHF.

The chain carries TRBV6-4 and TRBJ2-2; TRBD2 agrees at 8 bases. Germline V gene data show CDR1 as MRHNA and CDR2 as SNTAGT. This CDR3 has 15 residues. Trimming at V came to 5 bases and at J to 0 bases, leaving 2 bases not matched to a gene. Here the CDR3 reads CASSPGLANTGELFF. The CDR3, as DNA: TGTGCCAGCAGTCCGGGACTAGCGAACACCGGGGAGCTGTTTTTT.

The CDR3 region has the DNA TGCGCCAGCAGCACGGGCATTGAGGGCAAAAACATTCAGTACTTC. It translates to CASSTGIEGKNIQYF. V gene TRBV5-1 combines with J gene TRBJ2-4; a weak D match, TRBD2 (5 bases). The CDR3 extends over 15 amino acids. The germline V gene encodes CDR1 SGHRS and CDR2 YFSETQ. V was trimmed by 4 bases and J by 3 bases, leaving 14 bases between them.

The chain joins TRBV6-5 to TRBJ1-2; D uncertain. Trimming removed 9 bases from V and 1 base from J, with 12 bases in between. Germline V gene sequence: CDR1 MNHEY, CDR2 SVGAGI. This CDR3 comprises 13 residues. The CDR3 loop reads CASRESNNYGYTF. The CDR3 DNA reads TGTGCCAGTCGGGAAAGCAATAACTATGGCTACACCTTC.

The J gene is TRBJ2-1, the V gene TRBV9; 12 nucleotides match TRBD2. The germline V gene encodes CDR1 SGDLS and CDR2 YYNGEE. This CDR3 spans 16 amino acids. V shed 2 bases and J 6 bases; nucleotides not matched to a gene: 6. CDR3 sequence reads: CASSVDPSGRANEQFF. The CDR3 nucleotides read TGTGCCAGCAGCGTGGATCCTAGCGGGAGGGCCAATGAGCAGTTCTTC. Variable domain in full (rest from reference TRBV9 and TRBJ2-1): DSGVTQTPKHLITATGQRVTLRCSPRSGDLSVYWYQQSLDQGLQFLIQYYNGEERAKGNILERFSAQQFPDLHSELNLSSLELGDSALYFCASSVDPSGRANEQFFGPGTRLTVL.

V is TRBV19 and J is TRBJ1-3, with D unresolved. The CDR3 sequence is 14 residues long. The V and J ends lost 3 bases and 0 bases respectively, with 6 bases between them. Germline CDR1 reads LNHDA; CDR2 reads SQIVND (reference sequence). This chain's CDR3 is CASSMGTSGNTIYF. The CDR3, as DNA: TGTGCCAGTAGTATGGGAACCTCTGGAAACACCATATATTTT.

The chain couples TRBV7-2 to TRBJ2-1, with D possibly matching TRBD2 (6 bases). Trimming stripped 5 bases from V and 10 bases from J, with 18 bases between. The CDR3 has 14 residues. Germline CDR1 is SGHTA and CDR2 is FQGNSA. The CDR3 sequence is CASSTGTSGNEQFF. The DNA for the CDR3 is TGTGCCAGCAGCACCGGGACTTCGGGAAACGAGCAGTTCTTC.

The rearrangement joins TRBV29-1 to TRBJ2-7; perhaps TRBD1 as D (6 bases). CDR3 length equals 13 residues. V was clipped by 2 bases and J by 3 bases, with 11 bases between them. CDR1 is SQVTM, CDR2 ANQGSEA, per germline. In nucleotides, the CDR3 is TGCAGCGTTGAAAACTTAGGGGGCTACGAGCAGTACTTC. Its translation is CSVENLGGYEQYF.

This chain joins TRBV12-3 or TRBV12-4 and TRBJ1-2; no clear D. This CDR3 region has 13 residues. The V gene lost 3 bases and the J gene lost 0 bases, with 5 bases spanning the gap. This CDR3 reads CASSFGTNYGYTF. CDR3 sequence (DNA): TGTGCCAGCAGTTTCGGCACTAACTATGGCTACACCTTC.

The J gene is TRBJ2-7, the V gene TRBV5-4, with D possibly TRBD1 on 6 matching bases. V was clipped by 3 bases and J by 2 bases, with 18 bases between them. CDR1 and CDR2 from the germline V gene are SGHNT and YYREEE (reference sequence). This CDR3 has 16 residues. The CDR3 reads CASSSRGTGSTYEQYF. The CDR3 DNA reads as TGTGCCAGCAGCTCCCGGGGAACAGGGAGCACCTACGAGCAGTACTTC. Full variable domain (missing parts from reference TRBV5-4 and TRBJ2-7): ETGVTQSPTHLIKTRGQQVTLRCSSQSGHNTVSWYQQALGQGPQFIFQYYREEENGRGNFPPRFSGLQFPNYSSELNVNALELDDSALYLCASSSRGTGSTYEQYFGPGTRLTVT.

The chain employs TRBV7-9 and TRBJ2-5, with D perhaps matching TRBD1 or TRBD2 (6 bases each). This CDR3 has 16 residues. The V gene's germline CDR1 is SEHNR and CDR2 FQNEAQ (reference sequence). V gave up 5 bases and J gave up 1 base, with 17 bases separating them. The DNA of the CDR3 is TGTGCCAGCAGCCCCTCGGGGGCGGGACGCCAAGAGACCCAGTACTTC. Its translation is CASSPSGAGRQETQYF.